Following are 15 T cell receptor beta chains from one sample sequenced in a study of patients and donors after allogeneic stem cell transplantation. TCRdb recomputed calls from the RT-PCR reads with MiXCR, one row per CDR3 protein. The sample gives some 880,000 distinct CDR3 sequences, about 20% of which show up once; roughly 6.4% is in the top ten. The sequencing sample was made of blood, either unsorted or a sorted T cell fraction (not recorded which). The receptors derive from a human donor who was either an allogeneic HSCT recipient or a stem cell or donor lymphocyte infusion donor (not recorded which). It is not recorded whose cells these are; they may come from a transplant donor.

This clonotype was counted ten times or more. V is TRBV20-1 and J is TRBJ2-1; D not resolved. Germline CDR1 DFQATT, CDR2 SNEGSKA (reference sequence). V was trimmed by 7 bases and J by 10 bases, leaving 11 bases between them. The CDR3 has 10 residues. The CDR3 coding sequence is TGCAGTGTCTGGAGAACGGAGCAGTTCTTC. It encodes CSVWRTEQFF.

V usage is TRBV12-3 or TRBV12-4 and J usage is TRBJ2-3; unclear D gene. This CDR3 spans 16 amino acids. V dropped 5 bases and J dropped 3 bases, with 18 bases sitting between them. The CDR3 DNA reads TGTGCCAGCAGTCACGGACGCAGCATAGGGACAGATACGCAGTATTTT. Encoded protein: CASSHGRSIGTDTQYF.

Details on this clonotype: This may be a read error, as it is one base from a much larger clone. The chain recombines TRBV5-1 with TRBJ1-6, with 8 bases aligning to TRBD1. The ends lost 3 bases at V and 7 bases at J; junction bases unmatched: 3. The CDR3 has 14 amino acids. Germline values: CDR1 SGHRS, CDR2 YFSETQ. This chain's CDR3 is CASSWGQENSPLHF. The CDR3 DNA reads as TGCGCCAGCAGCTGGGGACAGGAAAATTCACCCCTCCACTTT.

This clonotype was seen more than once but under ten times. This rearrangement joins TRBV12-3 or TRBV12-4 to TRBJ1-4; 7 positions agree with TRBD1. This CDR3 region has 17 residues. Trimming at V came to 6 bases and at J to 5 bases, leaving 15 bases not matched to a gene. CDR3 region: CASRPNDYRGGNEKLFF. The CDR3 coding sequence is TGTGCCAGCAGGCCTAACGATTACAGGGGAGGGAATGAAAAACTGTTTTTT.

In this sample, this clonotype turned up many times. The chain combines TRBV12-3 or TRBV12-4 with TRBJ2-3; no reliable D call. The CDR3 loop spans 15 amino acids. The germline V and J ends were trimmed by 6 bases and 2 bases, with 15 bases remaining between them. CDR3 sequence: CASSLAGRSTDTQYF. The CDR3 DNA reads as TGTGCCAGCAGCCTGGCTGGCCGGTCCACAGATACGCAGTATTTT.

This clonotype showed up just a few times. CDR3 region: CASSPRGGWDYGYTF. The CDR3 DNA sequence: TGTGCCAGCAGCCCCCGGGGGGGATGGGACTATGGCTACACCTTC. The chain carries TRBV3-1 and TRBJ1-2; TRBD1 might be the D (5 bases). The length of the CDR3 is 15 residues. Trimming removed 4 bases from V and 3 bases from J, with 15 bases in between. Germline CDR1 and CDR2: LGHDT and YNNKEL (reference sequence).

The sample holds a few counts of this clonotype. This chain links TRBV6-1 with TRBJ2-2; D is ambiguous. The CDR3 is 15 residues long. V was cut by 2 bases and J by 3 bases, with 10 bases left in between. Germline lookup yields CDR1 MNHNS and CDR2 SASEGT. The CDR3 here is CASSELGSDTGELFF. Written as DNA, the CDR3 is TGTGCCAGCAGTGAATTAGGGTCCGACACCGGGGAGCTGTTTTTT.

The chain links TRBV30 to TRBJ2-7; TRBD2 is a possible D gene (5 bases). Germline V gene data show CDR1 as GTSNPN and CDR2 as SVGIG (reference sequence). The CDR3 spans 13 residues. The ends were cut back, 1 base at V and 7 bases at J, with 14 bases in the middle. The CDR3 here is CAWSGTRSSEQYF. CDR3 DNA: TGTGCCTGGAGTGGGACTCGGAGTTCTGAGCAGTACTTC.

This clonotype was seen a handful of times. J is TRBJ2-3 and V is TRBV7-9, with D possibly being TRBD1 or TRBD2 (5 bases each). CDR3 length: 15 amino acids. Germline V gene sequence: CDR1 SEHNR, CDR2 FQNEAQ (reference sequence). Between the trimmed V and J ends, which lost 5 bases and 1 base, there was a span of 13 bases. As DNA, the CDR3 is TGTGCCAGCAGCATCCGGGACGGGGGCACAGATACGCAGTATTTT. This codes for CASSIRDGGTDTQYF.

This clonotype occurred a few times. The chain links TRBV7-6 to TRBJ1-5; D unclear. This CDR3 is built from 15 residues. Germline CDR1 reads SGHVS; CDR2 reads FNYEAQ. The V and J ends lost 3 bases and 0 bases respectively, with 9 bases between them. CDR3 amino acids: CASSFPPLSNQPQHF. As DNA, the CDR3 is TGTGCCAGCAGCTTTCCCCCCCTTAGCAATCAGCCCCAGCATTTT.

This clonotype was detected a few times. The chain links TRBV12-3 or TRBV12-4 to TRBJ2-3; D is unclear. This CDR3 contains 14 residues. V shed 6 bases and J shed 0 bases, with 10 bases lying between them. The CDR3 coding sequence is TGTGCCAGCAGGTCCGGGCCAAGCACAGATACGCAGTATTTT. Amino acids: CASRSGPSTDTQYF.

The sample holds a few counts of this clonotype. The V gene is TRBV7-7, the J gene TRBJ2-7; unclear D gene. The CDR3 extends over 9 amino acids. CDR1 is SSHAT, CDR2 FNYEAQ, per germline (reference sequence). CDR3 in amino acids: CAATYEQYF. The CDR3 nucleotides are TGTGCTGCAACCTACGAGCAGTACTTC.

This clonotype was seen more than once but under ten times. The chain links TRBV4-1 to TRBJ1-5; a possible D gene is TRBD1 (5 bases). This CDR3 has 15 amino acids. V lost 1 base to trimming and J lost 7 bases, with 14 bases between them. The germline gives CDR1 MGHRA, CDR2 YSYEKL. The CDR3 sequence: CASSQVQGVGQPQHF. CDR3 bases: TGCGCCAGCAGCCAAGTTCAAGGGGTGGGGCAGCCCCAGCATTTT.

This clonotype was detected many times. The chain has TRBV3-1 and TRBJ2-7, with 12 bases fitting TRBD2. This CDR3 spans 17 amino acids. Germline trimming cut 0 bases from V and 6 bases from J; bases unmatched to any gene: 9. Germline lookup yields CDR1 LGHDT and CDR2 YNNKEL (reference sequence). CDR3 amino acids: CASSQDLLGGLAGEQYF. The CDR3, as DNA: TGTGCCAGCAGCCAAGATCTTCTCGGGGGACTAGCGGGCGAGCAGTACTTC.

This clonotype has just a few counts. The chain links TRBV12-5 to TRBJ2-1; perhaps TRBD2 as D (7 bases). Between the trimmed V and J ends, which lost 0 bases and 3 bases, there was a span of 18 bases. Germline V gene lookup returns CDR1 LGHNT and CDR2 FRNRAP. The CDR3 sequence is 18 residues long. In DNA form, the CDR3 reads TGTGCTAGTGGTTTGGTAAAAGGGGGGGTAAATCGCTACAATGAGCAGTTCTTC. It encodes CASGLVKGGVNRYNEQFF.